The 26 T cell receptor beta chains below were found in one sample sequenced in a study of cytomegalovirus exposure and HLA in healthy donors. PCR primers comprised 60 Vbeta and 13 Jbeta primers. The protocol was immunoSEQ multiplex PCR, while the TCRdb copy is restricted to in-frame clones and leaves out a portion. The sample lists more than 80,000 clones, 60% to 75% occurring once. Sequencing input: PBMCs. These receptors were collected from a female donor in good health and CMV-seropositive.

This rearrangement joins TRBV28 to TRBJ1-1; 9 bases agree with TRBD1. This CDR3 has 14 amino acids. The ends lost 7 bases at V and 1 base at J; junction bases unmatched: 4. In germline, CDR1 is MDHEN, CDR2 SYDVKM. This CDR3 is CASTKQGANTEAFF. CDR3 coding DNA: TGTGCCAGCACCAAACAGGGGGCGAACACTGAAGCTTTCTTT. Combining the CDR3 with reference TRBV28 and TRBJ1-1 gives the whole variable domain DVKVTQSSRYLVKRTGEKVFLECVQDMDHENMFWYRQDPGLGLRLIYFSYDVKMKEKGDIPEGYSVSREKKERFSLILESASTNQTSMYLCASTKQGANTEAFFGQGTRLTVV.

This chain connects TRBV11-3 to TRBJ2-2; 8 bases fit TRBD1. The CDR3 extends over 13 amino acids. The junction had 2 bases not matched to a gene; V was cut back by 5 bases and J by 6 bases. From germline, CDR1 is SGHNT and CDR2 YENEEA. The CDR3 loop is CASSRQGSGELFF. The CDR3 DNA reads TGTGCCAGCAGCCGACAGGGGTCCGGGGAGCTGTTTTTT.

The chain links TRBV10-1 to TRBJ1-1; D might be TRBD1 (5 bases). The CDR3 sequence is 14 residues long. Per germline, CDR1 WNHNN and CDR2 SYGVQD (reference sequence). Deletions cut 6 bases from V and 3 bases from J, with 14 bases between. The CDR3 reads CASSPSGADTEAFF. CDR3 sequence (DNA): TGCGCCAGCAGCCCCAGTGGGGCGGACACTGAAGCTTTCTTT.

The CDR3 region is CASSKQGHRTEAFF. DNA for the CDR3: TGTGCCAGCAGCAAACAGGGACATCGGACTGAAGCTTTCTTT. The rearrangement uses TRBV27 and TRBJ1-1; D perhaps matches TRBD1 (6 bases). Germline V lookup: CDR1 MNHEY, CDR2 SMNVEV (reference sequence). This CDR3 contains 14 residues. V lost 6 bases and J 5 bases, leaving 16 bases between the germline ends.

This chain uses TRBV25-1 with TRBJ1-6; D may be TRBD1 (6 bases). The CDR3 length is 17 residues. Germline lookup yields CDR1 MGHDK and CDR2 SYGVNS. V was cut by 1 base and J by 7 bases, with 17 bases left in between. CDR3: CASSESKRGQENSPLHF. The CDR3 DNA reads as TGTGCCAGCAGTGAATCTAAGAGGGGACAAGAAAATTCACCCCTCCACTTT.

The rearrangement links TRBV5-1 to TRBJ1-1; 7 nucleotides align to TRBD1. Germline CDR1 and CDR2: SGHRS and YFSETQ. The CDR3 covers 15 residues. V gave up 4 bases and J gave up 1 base; unmatched junction bases: 7. The CDR3 sequence is CASSPPGQRNTEAFF. The DNA of the CDR3 is TGCGCCAGCAGCCCACCGGGACAGAGGAACACTGAAGCTTTCTTT. Complete variable domain (other parts from reference TRBV5-1 and TRBJ1-1): KAGVTQTPRYLIKTRGQQVTLSCSPISGHRSVSWYQQTPGQGLQFLFEYFSETQRNKGNFPGRFSGRQFSNSRSEMNVSTLELGDSALYLCASSPPGQRNTEAFFGQGTRLTVV.

This chain connects TRBV7-2 to TRBJ2-3; 8 nucleotides align to TRBD2. Germline CDR1 is SGHTA and CDR2 is FQGNSA. Germline trimming cut 7 bases from V and 2 bases from J; bases unmatched to any gene: 5. The CDR3 runs 14 residues. CDR3 sequence (DNA): TGTGCCAGCACCTATAGCGGGGCCACAGATACGCAGTATTTT. Translation: CASTYSGATDTQYF.

This chain joins TRBV18 and TRBJ2-7; 10 bases match TRBD2. This CDR3 has 14 amino acids. Germline-derived CDR1 and CDR2 are KGHSH and LQKENI. The V gene end was trimmed by 5 bases and the J gene end by 7 bases; junction bases not matched to a gene: 8. The chain's CDR3 is CASSASGGHGEQYF. CDR3 nucleotide sequence: TGTGCCAGCTCAGCTAGCGGGGGCCATGGAGAGCAGTACTTC.

This clone was observed once. The chain employs TRBV2 and TRBJ2-3; 8 bases fit TRBD2. The CDR3 length is 14 residues. The J segment lost 7 bases and the V segment lost 8 bases, leaving 11 bases of the junction unmatched. From germline, CDR1 is SNHLY and CDR2 FYNNEI. This CDR3 reads CASVPGTSSHTQYF. In nucleotides, the CDR3 is TGTGCCAGCGTACCCGGGACTAGTTCACATACGCAGTATTTT.

This clone was observed a handful of times. This chain uses TRBV7-2 with TRBJ2-1, with 9 bases fitting TRBD2. The germline CDR1 and CDR2 sequences are SGHTA and FQGNSA. CDR3 length equals 14 residues. Trimming took 6 bases from V and 9 from J; bases not matched to a gene: 9. The CDR3 DNA is TGTGCCAGCAGTGCGGCGGGGGGGCCTACTGAGCAGTTCTTC. As protein: CASSAAGGPTEQFF.

This clone showed up just once. The V call is TRBV6-1, the J call TRBJ2-3; 10 nucleotides align to TRBD2. CDR1 and CDR2 (germline): MNHNS, SASEGT. The CDR3 spans 15 residues. The V and J ends lost 8 bases and 2 bases, in that order; junction bases with no gene match: 7. This chain's CDR3 is CASSDSGRFTDTQYF. CDR3 bases: TGTGCCAGCTCGGATAGCGGGAGGTTCACAGATACGCAGTATTTT.

V is TRBV7-8 and J is TRBJ2-5; perhaps TRBD2 as D (6 bases). The CDR3 has 17 residues. In germline, CDR1 is SGHVS, CDR2 FQNEAQ. Trimming left V 5 bases short and J 2 bases short, with 21 bases between. CDR3 DNA sequence: TGTGCCAGCAGCCCAGGGCATCTCGGGACTCAACAAGAGACCCAGTACTTC. It codes for CASSPGHLGTQQETQYF. Based on the CDR3 plus reference TRBV7-8 and TRBJ2-5, the full variable domain is GAGVSQSPRYKVAKRGQDVALRCDPISGHVSLFWYQQALGQGPEFLTYFQNEAQLDKSGLPSDRFFAERPEGSVSTLKIQRTQQEDSAVYLCASSPGHLGTQQETQYFGPGTRLLVL.

Only a few counts were recorded for this clone. The rearrangement links TRBV11-2 to TRBJ2-3, with TRBD2 matching over 9 bases. The CDR3 loop spans 18 amino acids. The V gene end was trimmed by 1 base and the J gene end by 4 bases; junction bases not matched to a gene: 12. Looked up from germline, CDR1 is SGHAT and CDR2 is FQNNGV. Written as DNA, the CDR3 is TGTGCCAGCAGCTTAGGGGTGGGGCTAGCGGGAAACTCAGATACGCAGTATTTT. Translating gives CASSLGVGLAGNSDTQYF.

J is TRBJ1-6 and V is TRBV7-9; 8 nucleotides line up with TRBD1. V lost 5 bases to trimming and J lost 7 bases; unmatched junction nucleotides: 10. The CDR3 runs to 16 residues. Germline V gene lookup returns CDR1 SEHNR and CDR2 FQNEAQ (reference sequence). Here the CDR3 DNA reads TGTGCCAGCAGCCCCAAACAGGGGGTGTTGAATTCACCCCTCCACTTT. Protein sequence: CASSPKQGVLNSPLHF. Combining the CDR3 with reference TRBV7-9 and TRBJ1-6 gives the whole variable domain DTGVSQNPRHKITKRGQNVTFRCDPISEHNRLYWYRQTLGQGPEFLTYFQNEAQLEKSRLLSDRFSAERPKGSFSTLEIQRTEQGDSAMYLCASSPKQGVLNSPLHFGNGTRLTVT.

This clone has only a few counts. The rearrangement joins TRBV18 to TRBJ1-4; no reliable D call. V was trimmed by 0 bases and J by 7 bases, leaving 12 bases between them. CDR3 length equals 15 residues. CDR1 and CDR2 (germline): KGHSH, LQKENI. CDR3: CASSPPTGFGEKLFF. CDR3 coding DNA: TGTGCCAGCTCACCACCGACGGGTTTTGGTGAAAAACTGTTTTTT.

A few counts support this clone. This rearrangement joins TRBV10-2 to TRBJ2-1; no firm D call. CDR3 size: 14 residues. Germline V gene data show CDR1 as WSHSY and CDR2 as SAAADI. With 8 bases removed from V and 6 bases from J, the gap between germline ends came to 17 bases. The CDR3 nucleotides read TGCGCCAGCTCGCGTTCGGTTGGCGGCAATGAGCAGTTCTTC. Encoded protein: CASSRSVGGNEQFF.

V and J are TRBV5-1 and TRBJ1-6, with 9 bases fitting TRBD1. With V trimmed by 2 bases and J by 4 bases, 7 bases remained unmatched. There are 17 residues in the CDR3. The V gene's germline CDR1 is SGHRS and CDR2 YFSETQ. CDR3 sequence (DNA): TGCGCCAGCAGCTTTACAGGGGGCGGCTCATATAATTCACCCCTCCACTTT. It yields the protein CASSFTGGGSYNSPLHF.

V and J are TRBV4-3 and TRBJ2-3, with 14 nucleotides matching TRBD2. The V segment lost 3 bases and the J segment 2 bases; nucleotides outside the gene matches: 7. Germline assignment: CDR1 LGHNA and CDR2 YSLEER. This CDR3 region has 18 residues. CDR3 in amino acids: CASSHGTSGGLITDTQYF. CDR3 nucleotides: TGCGCCAGCAGCCACGGGACTAGCGGGGGCCTCATCACAGATACGCAGTATTTT.

This clone has more than one count but fewer than ten. In DNA, the CDR3 is TGTGCCAGCAGCTTAGTCGGCGGGAGCTCCTACGAGCAGTACTTC. Its translation is CASSLVGGSSYEQYF. J is TRBJ2-5 and V is TRBV11-1; the match to TRBD2 covers 7 bases. The last part of the DNA fits TRBJ2-7 better; the J call may be wrong. Looked up from germline, CDR1 is SGHAT and CDR2 is FQDESV (reference sequence). CDR3 length equals 15 residues.

A few counts support this clone. The chain employs TRBV5-4 and TRBJ1-1; TRBD1 matches 8 bases. Germline V CDR1 and CDR2: SGHNT, YYREEE (reference sequence). The CDR3 has 14 amino acids. V shed 5 bases and J 1 base; nucleotides not matched to a gene: 4. The CDR3 coding sequence is TGTGCCAGCAGGTCGACAGGGGAGAACACTGAAGCTTTCTTT. Amino acids: CASRSTGENTEAFF.

V usage is TRBV30 and J usage is TRBJ1-3; D remains ambiguous. V was clipped by 4 bases and J by 2 bases, with 3 bases between them. Per the germline V gene, CDR1 is GTSNPN and CDR2 is SVGIG (reference sequence). The CDR3 spans 11 residues. The CDR3 reads CAWTAGNTIYF. Here the CDR3 DNA reads TGTGCCTGGACCGCTGGAAACACCATATATTTT.

V gene TRBV10-3 combines with J gene TRBJ1-5; no clear D. Trimming stripped 10 bases from V and 7 bases from J, with 17 bases between. Germline loops: CDR1 ENHRY, CDR2 SYGVKD. This CDR3 spans 13 amino acids. The CDR3 DNA reads as TGTGCCACCTGGAACGGGGAGAACCAGCCCCAGCATTTT. As protein: CATWNGENQPQHF.

The chain combines TRBV4-2 with TRBJ2-5, with 9 bases identical to TRBD2. CDR1 and CDR2 from the germline V gene are LGHNA and YNFKEQ. The J segment lost 0 bases and the V segment lost 1 base, leaving 6 bases of the junction unmatched. The CDR3 spans 17 residues. CDR3 in DNA: TGTGCCAGCAGCCAAGGAACTAGCGGGCCTTACCAAGAGACCCAGTACTTC. Translated: CASSQGTSGPYQETQYF.

This clone turned up a few times. The rearrangement links TRBV6-4 to TRBJ2-7; D is perhaps TRBD2 (6 bases). Trimming stripped 4 bases from V and 6 bases from J, with 13 bases between. In germline, CDR1 is MRHNA, CDR2 SNTAGT. CDR3 size: 13 residues. Here the CDR3 reads CASSVTRDSEQYF. The CDR3, as DNA: TGTGCCAGCAGTGTGACTAGAGATTCCGAGCAGTACTTC.

The chain uses TRBV5-4 and TRBJ2-2; 12 bases agree with TRBD1. CDR1 SGHNT and CDR2 YYREEE come from the germline V gene (reference sequence). CDR3 length: 16 amino acids. V dropped 5 bases and J dropped 4; count of bases not matched to a gene: 6. The DNA for the CDR3 is TGTGCCAGCAGTCCGGGGACAGGGGGCATCACCGGGGAGCTGTTTTTT. It codes for CASSPGTGGITGELFF. Supplemented by reference TRBV5-4 and TRBJ2-2, the full variable domain reads ETGVTQSPTHLIKTRGQQVTLRCSSQSGHNTVSWYQQALGQGPQFIFQYYREEENGRGNFPPRFSGLQFPNYSSELNVNALELDDSALYLCASSPGTGGITGELFFGEGSRLTVL.

V is TRBV18 and J is TRBJ1-2; unclear D gene. V dropped 6 bases and J dropped 0 bases, with 11 bases sitting between them. Germline loops: CDR1 KGHSH, CDR2 LQKENI. The CDR3 runs 14 residues. CDR3 residues: CASSGGQANYGYTF. In DNA, the CDR3 is TGTGCCAGCTCCGGCGGGCAAGCTAACTATGGCTACACCTTC. Supplemented by reference TRBV18 and TRBJ1-2, the full variable domain reads NAGVMQNPRHLVRRRGQEARLRCSPMKGHSHVYWYRQLPEEGLKFMVYLQKENIIDESGMPKERFSAEFPKEGPSILRIQQVVRGDSAAYFCASSGGQANYGYTFGSGTRLTVV.